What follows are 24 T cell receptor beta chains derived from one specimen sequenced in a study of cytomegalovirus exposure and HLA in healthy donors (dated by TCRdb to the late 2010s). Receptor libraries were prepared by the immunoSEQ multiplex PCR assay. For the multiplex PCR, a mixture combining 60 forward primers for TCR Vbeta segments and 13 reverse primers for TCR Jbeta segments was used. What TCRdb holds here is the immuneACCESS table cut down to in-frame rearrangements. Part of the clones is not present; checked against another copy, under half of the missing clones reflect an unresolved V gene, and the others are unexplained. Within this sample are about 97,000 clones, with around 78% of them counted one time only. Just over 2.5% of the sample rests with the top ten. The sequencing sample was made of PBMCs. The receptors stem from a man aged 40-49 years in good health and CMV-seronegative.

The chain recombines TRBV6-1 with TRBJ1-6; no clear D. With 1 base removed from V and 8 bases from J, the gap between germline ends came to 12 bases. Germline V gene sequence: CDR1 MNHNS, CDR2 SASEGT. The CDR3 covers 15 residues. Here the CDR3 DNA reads TGTGCCAGCAGTGAAGTAACCCTAGCGGATTCACCCCTCCACTTT. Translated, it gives CASSEVTLADSPLHF.

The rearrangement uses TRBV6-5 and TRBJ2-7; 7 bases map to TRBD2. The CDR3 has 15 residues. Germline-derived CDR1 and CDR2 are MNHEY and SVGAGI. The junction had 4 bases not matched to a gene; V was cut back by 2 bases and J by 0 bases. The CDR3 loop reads CASSYGTSASYEQYF. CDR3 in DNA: TGTGCCAGCAGTTACGGTACTAGCGCCTCCTACGAGCAGTACTTC.

The CDR3 coding sequence is TGTGCCAGCAGCTTAGTTGGTGACAGTACCGGAAACACCATATATTTT. This encodes CASSLVGDSTGNTIYF. The chain links TRBV7-8 to TRBJ1-3, with D maybe TRBD1 (5 bases). Trimming stripped 1 base from V and 4 bases from J, with 14 bases between. Germline V gene lookup returns CDR1 SGHVS and CDR2 FQNEAQ. This CDR3 spans 16 amino acids.

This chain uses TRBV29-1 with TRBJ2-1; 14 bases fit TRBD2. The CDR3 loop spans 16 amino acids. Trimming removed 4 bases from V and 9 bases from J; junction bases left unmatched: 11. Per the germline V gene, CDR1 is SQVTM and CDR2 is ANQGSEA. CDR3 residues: CSVAGTSGGVKVEQFF. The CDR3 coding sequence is TGCAGCGTTGCCGGGACTAGCGGGGGTGTAAAGGTTGAGCAGTTCTTC.

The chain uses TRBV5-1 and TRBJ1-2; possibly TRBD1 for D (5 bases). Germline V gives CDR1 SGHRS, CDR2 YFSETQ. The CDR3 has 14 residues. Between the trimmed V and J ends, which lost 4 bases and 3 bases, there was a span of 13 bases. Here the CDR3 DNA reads TGCGCCAGCAGCCCACCGGGGGACCACTATGGCTACACCTTC. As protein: CASSPPGDHYGYTF. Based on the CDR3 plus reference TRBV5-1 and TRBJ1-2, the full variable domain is KAGVTQTPRYLIKTRGQQVTLSCSPISGHRSVSWYQQTPGQGLQFLFEYFSETQRNKGNFPGRFSGRQFSNSRSEMNVSTLELGDSALYLCASSPPGDHYGYTFGSGTRLTVV.

The CDR3 nucleotides read TGTGCCAGCAGCCCCAGCACCCCCGGGGCTAATGAAAAACTGTTTTTT. This codes for CASSPSTPGANEKLFF. The gene calls are TRBV7-8 and TRBJ1-4, with D uncertain. V was cut by 5 bases and J by 3 bases, with 16 bases left in between. CDR1 and CDR2 from the germline V gene are SGHVS and FQNEAQ. The CDR3 consists of 16 residues. The full variable domain, rest sourced from reference TRBV7-8 and TRBJ1-4, is GAGVSQSPRYKVAKRGQDVALRCDPISGHVSLFWYQQALGQGPEFLTYFQNEAQLDKSGLPSDRFFAERPEGSVSTLKIQRTQQEDSAVYLCASSPSTPGANEKLFFGSGTQLSVL.

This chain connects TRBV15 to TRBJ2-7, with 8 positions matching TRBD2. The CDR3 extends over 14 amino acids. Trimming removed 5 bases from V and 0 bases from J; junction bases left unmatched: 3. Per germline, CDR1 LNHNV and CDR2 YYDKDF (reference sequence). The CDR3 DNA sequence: TGTGCCACCAGCCCCAGCGGGGGCTCCTACGAGCAGTACTTC. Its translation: CATSPSGGSYEQYF.

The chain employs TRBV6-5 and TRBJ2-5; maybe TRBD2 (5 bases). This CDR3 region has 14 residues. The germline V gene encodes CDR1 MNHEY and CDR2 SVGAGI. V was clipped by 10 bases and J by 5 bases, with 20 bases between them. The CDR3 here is CATRADLGWETQYF. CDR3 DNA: TGTGCCACGAGGGCGGACTTAGGGTGGGAGACCCAGTACTTC.

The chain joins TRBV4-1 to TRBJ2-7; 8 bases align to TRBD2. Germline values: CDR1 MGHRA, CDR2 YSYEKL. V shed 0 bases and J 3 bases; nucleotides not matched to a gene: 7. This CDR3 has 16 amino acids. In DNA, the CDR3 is TGCGCCAGCAGCCAAGATCCGGCGGGGGGCGGCTACGAGCAGTACTTC. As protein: CASSQDPAGGGYEQYF.

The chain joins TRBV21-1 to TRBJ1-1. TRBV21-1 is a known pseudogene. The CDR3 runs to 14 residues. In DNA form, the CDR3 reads TGTGCCAGCAGCCCCTACGGGGGGAACACTGAAGCTTTCTTT. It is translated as CASSPYGGNTEAFF.

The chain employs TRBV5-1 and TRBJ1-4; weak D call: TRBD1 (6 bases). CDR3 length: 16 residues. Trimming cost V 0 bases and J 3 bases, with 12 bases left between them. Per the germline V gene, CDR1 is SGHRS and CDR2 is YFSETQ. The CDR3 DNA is TGCGCCAGCAGCTTGGACGGGCCAGGGGCTAATGAAAAACTGTTTTTT. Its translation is CASSLDGPGANEKLFF.

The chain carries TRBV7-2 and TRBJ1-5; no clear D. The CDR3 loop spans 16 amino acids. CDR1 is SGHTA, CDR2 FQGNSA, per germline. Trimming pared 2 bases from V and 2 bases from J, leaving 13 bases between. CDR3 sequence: CASSLIGNAGNQPQHF. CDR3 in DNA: TGTGCCAGCAGCTTAATTGGCAACGCCGGCAATCAGCCCCAGCATTTT.

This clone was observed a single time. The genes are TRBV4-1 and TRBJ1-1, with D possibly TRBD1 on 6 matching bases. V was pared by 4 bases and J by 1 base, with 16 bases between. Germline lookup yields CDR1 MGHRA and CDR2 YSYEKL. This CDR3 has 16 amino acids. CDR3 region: CASSRQTGTQNTEAFF. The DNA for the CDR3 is TGCGCCAGCAGCCGACAGACCGGGACACAGAACACTGAAGCTTTCTTT.

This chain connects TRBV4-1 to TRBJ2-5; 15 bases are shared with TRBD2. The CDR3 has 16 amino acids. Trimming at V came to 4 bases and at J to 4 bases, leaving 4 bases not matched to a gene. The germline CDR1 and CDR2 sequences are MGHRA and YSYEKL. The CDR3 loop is CASSRGGLAGGETQYF. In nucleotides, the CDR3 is TGCGCCAGCAGCCGAGGGGGACTAGCGGGGGGAGAGACCCAGTACTTC.

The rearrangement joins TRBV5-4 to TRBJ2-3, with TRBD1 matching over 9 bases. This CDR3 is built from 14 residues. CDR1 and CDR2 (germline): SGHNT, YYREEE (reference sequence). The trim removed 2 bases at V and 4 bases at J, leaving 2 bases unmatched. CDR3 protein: CASSLGQGPDTQYF. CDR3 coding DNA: TGTGCCAGCAGCTTAGGACAGGGGCCAGATACGCAGTATTTT.

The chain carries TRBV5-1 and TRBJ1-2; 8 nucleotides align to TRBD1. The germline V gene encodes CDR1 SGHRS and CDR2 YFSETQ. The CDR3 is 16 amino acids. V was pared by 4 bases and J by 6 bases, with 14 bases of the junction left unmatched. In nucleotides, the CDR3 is TGCGCCAGCAGCGGACCAGGGACAGGTTCTATTGATGGCTACACCTTC. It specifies CASSGPGTGSIDGYTF.

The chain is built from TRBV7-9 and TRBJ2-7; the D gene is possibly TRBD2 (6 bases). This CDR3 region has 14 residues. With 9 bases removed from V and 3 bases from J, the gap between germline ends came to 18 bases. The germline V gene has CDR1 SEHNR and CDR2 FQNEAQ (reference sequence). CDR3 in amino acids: CASIGGERGYEQYF. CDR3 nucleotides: TGTGCCAGTATAGGAGGGGAAAGAGGCTACGAGCAGTACTTC.

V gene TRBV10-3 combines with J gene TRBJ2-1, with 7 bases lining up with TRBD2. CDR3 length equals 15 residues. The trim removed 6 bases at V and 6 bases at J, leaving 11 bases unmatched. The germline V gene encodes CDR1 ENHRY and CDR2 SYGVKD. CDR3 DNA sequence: TGTGCCATCAGGGACCAGGGCGGGGGTGGCAATGAGCAGTTCTTC. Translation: CAIRDQGGGGNEQFF.

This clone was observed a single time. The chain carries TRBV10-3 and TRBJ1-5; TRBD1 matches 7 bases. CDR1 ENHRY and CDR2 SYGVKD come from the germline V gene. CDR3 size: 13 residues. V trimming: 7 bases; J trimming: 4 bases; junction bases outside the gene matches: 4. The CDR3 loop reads CAIKGTENQPQHF. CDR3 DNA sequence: TGTGCCATCAAAGGGACAGAGAATCAGCCCCAGCATTTT.

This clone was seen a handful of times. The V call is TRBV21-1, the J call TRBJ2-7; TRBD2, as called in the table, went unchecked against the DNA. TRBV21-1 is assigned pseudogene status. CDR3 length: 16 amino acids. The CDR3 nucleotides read TGTGCCAGCAGCTTCCGGGGGGGGCCATACTCCTACGAGCAGTACTTC. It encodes CASSFRGGPYSYEQYF.

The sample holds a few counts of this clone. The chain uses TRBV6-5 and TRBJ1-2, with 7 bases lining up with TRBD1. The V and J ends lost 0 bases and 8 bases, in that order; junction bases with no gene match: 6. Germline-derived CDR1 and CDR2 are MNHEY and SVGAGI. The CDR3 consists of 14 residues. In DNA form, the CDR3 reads TGTGCCAGCAGTTACTCGGTCCAGGGGGTAGGCTACACCTTC. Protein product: CASSYSVQGVGYTF.

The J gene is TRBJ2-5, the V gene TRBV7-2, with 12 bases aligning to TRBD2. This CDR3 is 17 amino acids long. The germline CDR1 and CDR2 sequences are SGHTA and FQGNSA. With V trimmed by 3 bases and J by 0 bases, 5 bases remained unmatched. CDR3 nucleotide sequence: TGTGCCAGCAGCTTTTCTCTAGCGGGGGGGTACCAAGAGACCCAGTACTTC. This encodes CASSFSLAGGYQETQYF.

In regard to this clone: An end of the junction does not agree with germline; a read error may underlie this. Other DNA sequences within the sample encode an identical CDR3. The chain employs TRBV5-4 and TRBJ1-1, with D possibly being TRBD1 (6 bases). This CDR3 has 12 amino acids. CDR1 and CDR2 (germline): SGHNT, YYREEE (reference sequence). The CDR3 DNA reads TGTGCCAGTAGCTTGGGGACATTCGAAGCTTTCTTT. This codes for CASSLGTFEAFF.

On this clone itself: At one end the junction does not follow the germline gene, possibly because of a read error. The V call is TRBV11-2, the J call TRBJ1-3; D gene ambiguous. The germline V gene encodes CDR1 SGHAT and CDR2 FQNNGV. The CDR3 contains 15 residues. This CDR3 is CASSLEWQIGNTIYF. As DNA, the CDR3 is TGTGCCAGCAGCCTAGAGTGGCAGATTGGAAACACCATATATTTT.